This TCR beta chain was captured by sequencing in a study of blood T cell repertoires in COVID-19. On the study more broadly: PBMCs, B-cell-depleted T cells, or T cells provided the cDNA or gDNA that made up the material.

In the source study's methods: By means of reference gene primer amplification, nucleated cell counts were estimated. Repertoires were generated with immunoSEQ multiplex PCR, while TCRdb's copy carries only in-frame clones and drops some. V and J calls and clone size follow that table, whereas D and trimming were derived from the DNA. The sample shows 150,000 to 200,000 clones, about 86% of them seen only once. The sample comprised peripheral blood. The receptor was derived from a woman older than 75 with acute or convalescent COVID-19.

CDR3 region: CASGRRNDNEQFF. The CDR3 DNA sequence: TGCGCCAGCGGGAGGAGGAATGACAATGAGCAGTTCTTC. V and J are TRBV5-1 and TRBJ2-1; the D gene is possibly TRBD2 (6 bases). The CDR3 consists of 13 residues. The V end was cut by 7 bases, the J end by 5 bases, with 13 bases between. Germline loops: CDR1 SGHRS, CDR2 YFSETQ.